This TCR beta chain originates from a study of cytotoxic CD8 clonotypes in ibrutinib-treated CLL. Broader study findings: Pretreatment clonality was elevated relative to age-matched healthy donors and paralleled circulating CD8+ T-cell counts.

Trimming left V 6 bases short and J 1 base short, with 7 bases between. In germline, CDR1 is SNHLY, CDR2 FYNNEI. The CDR3 has 13 amino acids. With respect to this clone: The antigen remains unidentified.

TCRdb keeps only in-frame clones here, not all; method: immunoSEQ multiplex PCR. Of 140,000 or so clones listed, about 80% are singletons. The input for sequencing was PBMCs, taken after 12 months of ibrutinib treatment. This TCR came from a human donor with chronic lymphocytic leukemia. This rearrangement joins TRBV2 to TRBJ2-1; no clear D gene. CDR3 bases: TGTGCCAGCAGCTCAAATTCCTACAATGAGCAGTTCTTC. This translates into CASSSNSYNEQFF.